This TCR gamma chain was identified during a study of gamma-delta chains in newborns, infants, children. For the study at large: Microbial exposure reportedly drives polyclonal innate γδ T cell expansion after birth.

Per germline, CDR1 GITISATS and CDR2 ISYDGTV (reference sequence). Trimming at V came to 0 bases and at J to 11 bases, leaving 7 bases not matched to a gene. The CDR3 sequence is 12 residues long. TCRdb used CATT to re-call clones from the reads. In the table there are 1,200 or so gamma-chain clones, roughly 64% of which are singletons. The sequence came from a child who was a newborn, infant or young child, either healthy, febrile or measles-vaccinated (not recorded which). The gene calls are TRGV9 and TRGJ1 or TRGJ2. The J gene comes from matching the DNA to germline here; TCRdb lacks it. Sample: blood. DNA of the CDR3: TGTGCCTTGTGGGAGGTGCATATGGAGAAACTCTTT. It specifies CALWEVHMEKLF.